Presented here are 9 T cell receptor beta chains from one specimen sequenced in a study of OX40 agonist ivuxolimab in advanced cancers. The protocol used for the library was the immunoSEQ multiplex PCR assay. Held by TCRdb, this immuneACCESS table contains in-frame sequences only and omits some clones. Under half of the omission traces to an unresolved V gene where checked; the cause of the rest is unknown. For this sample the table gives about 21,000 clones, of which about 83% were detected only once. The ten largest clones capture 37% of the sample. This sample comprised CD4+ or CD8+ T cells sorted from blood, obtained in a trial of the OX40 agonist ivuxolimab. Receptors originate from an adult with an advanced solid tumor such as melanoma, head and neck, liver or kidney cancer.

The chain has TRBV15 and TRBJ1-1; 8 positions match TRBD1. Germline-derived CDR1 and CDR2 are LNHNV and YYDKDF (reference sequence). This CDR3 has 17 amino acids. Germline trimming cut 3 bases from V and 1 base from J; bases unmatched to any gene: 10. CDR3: CATSRRGQGAPNTEAFF. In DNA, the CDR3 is TGTGCCACCAGCAGGAGGGGGCAGGGGGCCCCGAACACTGAAGCTTTCTTT.

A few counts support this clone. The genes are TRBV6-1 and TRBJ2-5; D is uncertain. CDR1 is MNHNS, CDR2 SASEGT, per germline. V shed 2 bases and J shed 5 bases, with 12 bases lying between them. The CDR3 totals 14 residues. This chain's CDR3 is CASSENSEVETQYF. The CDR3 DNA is TGTGCCAGCAGTGAAAACAGCGAGGTGGAGACCCAGTACTTC.

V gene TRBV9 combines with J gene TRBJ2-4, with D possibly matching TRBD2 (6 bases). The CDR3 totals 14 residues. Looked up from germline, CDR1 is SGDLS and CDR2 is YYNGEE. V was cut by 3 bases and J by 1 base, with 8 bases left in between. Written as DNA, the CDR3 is TGTGCCAGCAGCGGGACTATTGCCAAAAACATTCAGTACTTC. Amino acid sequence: CASSGTIAKNIQYF.

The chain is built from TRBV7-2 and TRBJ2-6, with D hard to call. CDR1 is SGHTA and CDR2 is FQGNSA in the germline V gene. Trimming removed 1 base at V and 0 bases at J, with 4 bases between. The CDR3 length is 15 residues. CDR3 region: CASSLDSSGANVLTF. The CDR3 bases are TGTGCCAGCAGCTTAGACAGCTCTGGGGCCAACGTCCTGACTTTC.

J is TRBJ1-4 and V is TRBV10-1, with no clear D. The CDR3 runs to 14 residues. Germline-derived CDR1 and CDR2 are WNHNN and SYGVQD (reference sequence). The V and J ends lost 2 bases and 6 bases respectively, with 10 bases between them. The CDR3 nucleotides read TGCGCCAGCAGTGAGGGCCAGCCCGATGAAAAACTGTTTTTT. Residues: CASSEGQPDEKLFF.

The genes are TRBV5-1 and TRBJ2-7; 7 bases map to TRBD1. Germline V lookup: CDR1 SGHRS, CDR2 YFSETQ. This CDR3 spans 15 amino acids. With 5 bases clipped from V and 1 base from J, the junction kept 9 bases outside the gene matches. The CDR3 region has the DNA TGCGCCAGCAGTCCGGGACAGATGACGTCCTACGAGCAGTACTTC. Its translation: CASSPGQMTSYEQYF.

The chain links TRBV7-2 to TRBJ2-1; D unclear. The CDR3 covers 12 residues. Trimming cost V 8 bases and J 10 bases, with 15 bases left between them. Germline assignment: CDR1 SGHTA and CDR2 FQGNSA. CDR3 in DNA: TGTGCCAGCCGCCTCCCTCCCAAAGAGCAGTTCTTC. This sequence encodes CASRLPPKEQFF. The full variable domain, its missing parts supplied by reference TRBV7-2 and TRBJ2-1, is GAGVSQSPSNKVTEKGKDVELRCDPISGHTALYWYRQSLGQGLEFLIYFQGNSAPDKSGLPSDRFSAERTGGSVSTLTIQRTQQEDSAVYLCASRLPPKEQFFGPGTRLTVL.

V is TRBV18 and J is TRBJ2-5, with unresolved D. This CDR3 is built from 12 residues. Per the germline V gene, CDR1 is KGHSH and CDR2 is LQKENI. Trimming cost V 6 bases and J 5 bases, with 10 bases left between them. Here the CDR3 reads CASSLVEETQYF. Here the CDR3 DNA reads TGTGCCAGCTCCCTTGTTGAGGAGACCCAGTACTTC.

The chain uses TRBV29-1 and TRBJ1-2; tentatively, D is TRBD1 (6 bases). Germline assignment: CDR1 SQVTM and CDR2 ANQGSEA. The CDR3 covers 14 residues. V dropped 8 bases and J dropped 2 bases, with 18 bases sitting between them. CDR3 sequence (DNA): TGCAGCATCCTCCCCGAACAGGGAAACTATGGCTACACCTTC. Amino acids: CSILPEQGNYGYTF.